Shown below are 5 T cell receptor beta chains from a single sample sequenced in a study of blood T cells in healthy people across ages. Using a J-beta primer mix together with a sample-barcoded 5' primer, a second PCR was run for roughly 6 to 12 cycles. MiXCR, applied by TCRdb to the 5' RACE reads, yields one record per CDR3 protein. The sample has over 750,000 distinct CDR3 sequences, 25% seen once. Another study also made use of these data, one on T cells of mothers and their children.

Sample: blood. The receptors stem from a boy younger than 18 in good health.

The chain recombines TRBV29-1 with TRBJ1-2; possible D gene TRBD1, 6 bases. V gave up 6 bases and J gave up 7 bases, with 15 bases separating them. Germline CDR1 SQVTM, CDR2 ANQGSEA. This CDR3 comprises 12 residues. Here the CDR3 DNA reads TGCAGCGTCCTACAGGGAGATGGTGGCTACACCTTC. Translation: CSVLQGDGGYTF.

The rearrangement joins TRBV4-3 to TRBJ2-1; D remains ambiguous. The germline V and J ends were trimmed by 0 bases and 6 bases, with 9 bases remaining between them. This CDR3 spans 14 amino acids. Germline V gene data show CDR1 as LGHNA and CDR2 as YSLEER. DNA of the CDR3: TGCGCCAGCAGCCAAGATATACAGCCCAATGAGCAGTTCTTC. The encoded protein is CASSQDIQPNEQFF.

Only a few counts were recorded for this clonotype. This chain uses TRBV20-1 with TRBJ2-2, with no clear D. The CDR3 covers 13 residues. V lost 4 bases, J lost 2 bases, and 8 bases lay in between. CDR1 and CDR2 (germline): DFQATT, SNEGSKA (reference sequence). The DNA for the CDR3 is TGCAGTGCTATGTCCCCTAACACCGGGGAGCTGTTTTTT. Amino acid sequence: CSAMSPNTGELFF.

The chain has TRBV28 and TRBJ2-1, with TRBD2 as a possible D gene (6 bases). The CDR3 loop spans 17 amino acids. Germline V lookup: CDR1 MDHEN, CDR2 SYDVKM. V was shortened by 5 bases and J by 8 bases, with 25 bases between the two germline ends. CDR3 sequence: CASSRDGSRVTGHEQFF. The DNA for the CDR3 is TGTGCCAGCAGTCGTGACGGGAGTCGGGTTACCGGCCATGAGCAGTTCTTC. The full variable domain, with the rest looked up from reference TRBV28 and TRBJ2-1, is DVKVTQSSRYLVKRTGEKVFLECVQDMDHENMFWYRQDPGLGLRLIYFSYDVKMKEKGDIPEGYSVSREKKERFSLILESASTNQTSMYLCASSRDGSRVTGHEQFFGPGTRLTVL.

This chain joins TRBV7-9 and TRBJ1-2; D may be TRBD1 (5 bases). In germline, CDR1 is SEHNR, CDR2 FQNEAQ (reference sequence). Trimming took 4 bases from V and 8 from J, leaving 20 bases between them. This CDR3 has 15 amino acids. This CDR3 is CASSSVPGRGGGYTF. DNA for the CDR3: TGTGCCAGCAGCTCCGTTCCGGGACGGGGTGGGGGCTACACCTTC.